Shown below are 24 T cell receptor beta chains from a single sample sequenced in a study of T cell responses to AZD1222 COVID-19 vaccine. Assay used: immunoSEQ multiplex PCR; TCRdb lists only in-frame clones, some missing. The table shows around 81,000 clones, with around four fifths occurring only once. Specimen: peripheral blood, collected on day 0 of AZD1222 vaccination. These receptor sequences come from an adult in good health.

The rearrangement uses TRBV7-9 and TRBJ1-3; D gene unclear. Trimming cost V 5 bases and J 0 bases, with 8 bases left between them. Germline CDR1 SEHNR, CDR2 FQNEAQ (reference sequence). This CDR3 is 14 amino acids long. CDR3 nucleotide sequence: TGTGCCAGCAGCAAAACAGACTCTGGAAACACCATATATTTT. Amino acid sequence: CASSKTDSGNTIYF.

This clone appeared once. The chain joins TRBV19 to TRBJ1-4, with 9 bases lining up with TRBD1. The V segment lost 3 bases and the J segment 4 bases; nucleotides outside the gene matches: 12. The CDR3 has 18 residues. Germline V gene lookup returns CDR1 LNHDA and CDR2 SQIVND (reference sequence). CDR3 amino acids: CASSIPGQGKAFNEKLFF. In nucleotides, the CDR3 is TGTGCCAGTAGTATTCCGGGACAGGGAAAGGCCTTTAATGAAAAACTGTTTTTT.

This clone was seen a handful of times. The chain uses TRBV9 and TRBJ1-2; D call uncertain. The CDR3 extends over 12 amino acids. V was trimmed by 4 bases and J by 6 bases, leaving 10 bases between them. Germline loops: CDR1 SGDLS, CDR2 YYNGEE. As DNA, the CDR3 is TGTGCCAGCAGCTACCCCACCCATGGCTACACCTTC. Protein: CASSYPTHGYTF.

The table lists this clone with a few counts. The chain recombines TRBV2 with TRBJ2-5, with TRBD2 matching 14 bases. V trimming: 5 bases; J trimming: 6 bases; junction bases outside the gene matches: 8. The CDR3 contains 16 residues. The germline gives CDR1 SNHLY, CDR2 FYNNEI. The CDR3 sequence is CASSPGLAGGRKTQYF. The CDR3 DNA reads TGTGCCAGCAGTCCCGGACTAGCGGGAGGTAGGAAGACCCAGTACTTC.

The rearrangement joins TRBV5-8 to TRBJ1-4; D might be TRBD1 (6 bases). The CDR3 sequence is 15 residues long. Germline V gives CDR1 SGHTS, CDR2 YDEGEE. The V end lost 4 bases, the J end lost 11 bases, and 21 bases lay between the germline ends. CDR3 residues: CASSLRGIIPWKLFF. Written as DNA, the CDR3 is TGTGCCAGCAGCCTCAGGGGCATAATTCCCTGGAAACTGTTTTTT.

The CDR3 is CSASSLAGADTQYF. CDR3 in DNA: TGCAGTGCTAGTTCCCTAGCGGGAGCAGATACGCAGTATTTT. The V and J genes are TRBV20-1 and TRBJ2-3, with 10 bases matching TRBD2. V lost 3 bases and J lost 4; bases outside the gene matches: 4. The germline V gene encodes CDR1 DFQATT and CDR2 SNEGSKA (reference sequence). This CDR3 is built from 14 residues.

Worth noting for this clone: At one boundary the junction diverges from the germline segment, which might be a read error. V is TRBV20-1 and J is TRBJ1-1, with 9 bases fitting TRBD1. The CDR3 runs 11 residues. CDR1 DFQATT and CDR2 SNEGSKA come from the germline V gene (reference sequence). The CDR3 sequence: CSAVRDRVPTF. The CDR3 coding sequence is TGCAGTGCTGTACGGGACAGGGTACCCACCTTT.

The V call is TRBV4-1, the J call TRBJ2-2; D uncertain. The germline gives CDR1 MGHRA, CDR2 YSYEKL. The CDR3 is made up of 12 amino acids. V gave up 4 bases and J gave up 5 bases, with 5 bases separating them. The CDR3 DNA is TGCGCCAGCAGCCGGAGTACCGGGGAGCTGTTTTTT. Amino acid sequence: CASSRSTGELFF.

The chain employs TRBV7-6 and TRBJ1-3; D is unclear. The germline CDR1 and CDR2 sequences are SGHVS and FNYEAQ. V lost 1 base and J 0 bases, leaving 16 bases between the germline ends. The CDR3 has 18 residues. In DNA form, the CDR3 reads TGTGCCAGCAGCTTAGGTACCGGGATTGGGCCCTCTGGAAACACCATATATTTT. Its translation: CASSLGTGIGPSGNTIYF.

This chain uses TRBV9 with TRBJ1-4, with no clear D. The CDR3 runs to 15 residues. Trimming removed 0 bases from V and 8 bases from J, with 14 bases in between. Germline V CDR1 and CDR2: SGDLS, YYNGEE. CDR3 loop: CASSVAPSNREKLFF. DNA for the CDR3: TGTGCCAGCAGCGTAGCCCCGAGTAACCGAGAAAAACTGTTTTTT.

The chain recombines TRBV29-1 with TRBJ1-3; tentative D call: TRBD1 (6 bases). Germline lookup yields CDR1 SQVTM and CDR2 ANQGSEA. The germline V and J ends were trimmed by 4 bases and 2 bases, with 12 bases remaining between them. CDR3 length equals 14 residues. CDR3 nucleotide sequence: TGCAGCGTTGTCCTAGGGGGGCCTGGAAACACCATATATTTT. Amino acids: CSVVLGGPGNTIYF.

The V and J genes are TRBV11-2 and TRBJ2-2, with D tentatively TRBD1 (5 bases). The CDR3 loop spans 15 amino acids. The V and J ends lost 1 base and 3 bases respectively, with 9 bases between them. Germline CDR1 reads SGHAT; CDR2 reads FQNNGV. The CDR3 sequence: CASSLVTGDTGELFF. The CDR3 DNA is TGTGCCAGCAGCTTAGTTACAGGAGACACCGGGGAGCTGTTTTTT.

The gene calls are TRBV5-1 and TRBJ1-1; D unclear. There are 16 residues in the CDR3. Germline V gives CDR1 SGHRS, CDR2 YFSETQ. Deletions cut 0 bases from V and 1 base from J, with 13 bases between. This chain's CDR3 is CASSLAGDAANTEAFF. The DNA for the CDR3 is TGCGCCAGCAGCTTGGCTGGGGATGCAGCGAACACTGAAGCTTTCTTT.

V gene TRBV6-2 or TRBV6-3 combines with J gene TRBJ1-1, with TRBD1 matching over 7 bases. The CDR3 contains 15 residues. Per germline, CDR1 MNHEY and CDR2 SVGEGT. J was trimmed by 3 bases and V by 3 bases; bases with no gene match: 7. The CDR3 DNA follows: TGTGCCAGCAGTTATAGTAGGGGGCTTGACACTGAAGCTTTCTTT. Translated: CASSYSRGLDTEAFF.

This rearrangement joins TRBV29-1 to TRBJ1-1; D unclear. Trimming removed 2 bases from V and 4 bases from J, with 8 bases in between. This CDR3 is built from 12 residues. Per the germline V gene, CDR1 is SQVTM and CDR2 is ANQGSEA. DNA of the CDR3: TGCAGCGTTGAATTGCCAAGCACTGAAGCTTTCTTT. It yields the protein CSVELPSTEAFF. Full variable domain (rest looked up from reference TRBV29-1 and TRBJ1-1): SAVISQKPSRDICQRGTSLTIQCQVDSQVTMMFWYRQQPGQSLTLIATANQGSEATYESGFVIDKFPISRPNLTFSTLTVSNMSPEDSSIYLCSVELPSTEAFFGQGTRLTVV.

J is TRBJ2-3 and V is TRBV12-5; D remains ambiguous. V lost 2 bases to trimming and J lost 3 bases, with 0 bases between them. Germline V gene sequence: CDR1 LGHNT, CDR2 FRNRAP. The CDR3 sequence is 11 residues long. DNA of the CDR3: TGTGCTAGTGGTTTGACAGATACGCAGTATTTT. Protein sequence: CASGLTDTQYF.

The rearrangement links TRBV6-2 or TRBV6-3 to TRBJ1-3; D remains ambiguous. This CDR3 has 12 residues. Germline V gene lookup returns CDR1 MNHEY and CDR2 SVGEGT. Between the trimmed V and J ends, which lost 5 bases and 3 bases, there was a span of 5 bases. The CDR3 reads CASSRIGNTIYF. Written as DNA, the CDR3 is TGTGCCAGCAGTCGAATTGGAAACACCATATATTTT.

This clone has just one count. The chain combines TRBV7-9 with TRBJ1-2, with D possibly matching TRBD1 (6 bases). The germline gives CDR1 SEHNR, CDR2 FQNEAQ (reference sequence). The CDR3 contains 16 residues. Trimming took off 5 bases at V and 7 bases at J, with 23 bases between the two ends. The CDR3 DNA follows: TGTGCCAGCAGCCTATACGGGTCACAGGGAACAGCTGGCTACACCTTC. Its protein is CASSLYGSQGTAGYTF.

CDR3 nucleotide sequence: TGTGCCAGCAGCTCATCCGGAAACACCGGGGAGCTGTTTTTT. It specifies CASSSSGNTGELFF. The rearrangement joins TRBV7-2 to TRBJ2-2; unclear D gene. The CDR3 has 14 amino acids. CDR1 and CDR2 from the germline V gene are SGHTA and FQGNSA. The V end was cut by 4 bases, the J end by 2 bases, with 8 bases between.

The chain employs TRBV5-4 and TRBJ1-3; D is uncertain. The germline CDR1 and CDR2 sequences are SGHNT and YYREEE (reference sequence). Trimming removed 7 bases from V and 5 bases from J, with 13 bases in between. This CDR3 region has 13 residues. The CDR3: CASGPAPRNTIYF. The CDR3 DNA is TGTGCCAGCGGCCCAGCTCCTAGAAACACCATATATTTT.

The chain uses TRBV15 and TRBJ2-1; 13 bases fit TRBD2. V dropped 2 bases and J dropped 8; count of bases not matched to a gene: 12. The CDR3 loop spans 18 amino acids. Looked up from germline, CDR1 is LNHNV and CDR2 is YYDKDF (reference sequence). CDR3 sequence: CATSRSGLAGPFRYEQFF. CDR3 DNA sequence: TGTGCCACCAGCAGATCGGGACTAGCGGGACCCTTTAGGTATGAGCAGTTCTTC.

This chain connects TRBV19 to TRBJ2-1, with 9 bases fitting TRBD1. The CDR3 is 14 amino acids. The V gene end was trimmed by 4 bases and the J gene end by 10 bases; junction bases not matched to a gene: 8. CDR1 and CDR2 (germline): LNHDA, SQIVND (reference sequence). The CDR3 coding sequence is TGTGCCAGTAGTAGGACGGGACAGGGCCGAGAGCAGTTCTTC. Residues: CASSRTGQGREQFF.

This chain connects TRBV5-1 to TRBJ2-3; possible D gene TRBD1, 7 bases. From germline, CDR1 is SGHRS and CDR2 YFSETQ. This CDR3 has 19 amino acids. Trimming took 1 base from V and 4 from J, leaving 25 bases between them. CDR3 DNA: TGCGCCAGCAGCTTGCAGAACCCAAAGTACAGGGGAGGCCCAGATACGCAGTATTTT. This gives the protein CASSLQNPKYRGGPDTQYF.

The table lists this clone with a few counts. V and J are TRBV15 and TRBJ2-3; D remains unclear. Between the trimmed V and J ends, which lost 0 bases and 9 bases, there was a span of 10 bases. CDR1 is LNHNV and CDR2 is YYDKDF in the germline V gene (reference sequence). The CDR3 contains 13 residues. Here the CDR3 reads CATSRDALGTQYF. The CDR3 coding sequence is TGTGCCACCAGCAGAGATGCCTTAGGGACGCAGTATTTT.